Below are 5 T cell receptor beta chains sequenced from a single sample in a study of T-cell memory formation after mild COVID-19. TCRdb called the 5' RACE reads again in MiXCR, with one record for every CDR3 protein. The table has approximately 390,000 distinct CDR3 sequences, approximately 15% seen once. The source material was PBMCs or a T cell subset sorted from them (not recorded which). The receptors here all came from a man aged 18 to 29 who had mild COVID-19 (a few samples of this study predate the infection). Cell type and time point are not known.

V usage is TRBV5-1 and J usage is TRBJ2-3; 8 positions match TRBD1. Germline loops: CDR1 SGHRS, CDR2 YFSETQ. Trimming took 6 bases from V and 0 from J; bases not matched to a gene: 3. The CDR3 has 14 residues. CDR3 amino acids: CASIQGASTDTQYF. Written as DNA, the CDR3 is TGCGCCAGCATTCAGGGGGCTAGCACAGATACGCAGTATTTT.

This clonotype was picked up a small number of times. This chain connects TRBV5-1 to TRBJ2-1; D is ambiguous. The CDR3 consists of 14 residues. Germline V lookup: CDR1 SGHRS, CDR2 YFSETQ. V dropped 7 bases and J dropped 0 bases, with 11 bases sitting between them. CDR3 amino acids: CASSSPSSYNEQFF. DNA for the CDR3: TGCGCCAGCTCATCGCCGAGCTCCTACAATGAGCAGTTCTTC.

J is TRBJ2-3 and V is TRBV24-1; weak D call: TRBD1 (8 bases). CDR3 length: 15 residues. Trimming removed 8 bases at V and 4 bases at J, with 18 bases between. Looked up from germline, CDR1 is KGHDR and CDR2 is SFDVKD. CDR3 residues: CATTSDRGGSDTQYF. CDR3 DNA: TGTGCCACCACCTCTGACAGGGGAGGGTCAGATACGCAGTATTTT.

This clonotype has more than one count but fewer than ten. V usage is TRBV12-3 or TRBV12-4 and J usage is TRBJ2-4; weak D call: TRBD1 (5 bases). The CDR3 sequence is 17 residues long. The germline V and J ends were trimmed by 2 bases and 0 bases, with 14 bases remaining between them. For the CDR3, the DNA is TGTGCCAGCAGTTTACCCCGGACACTTTTAGCCAAAAACATTCAGTACTTC. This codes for CASSLPRTLLAKNIQYF.

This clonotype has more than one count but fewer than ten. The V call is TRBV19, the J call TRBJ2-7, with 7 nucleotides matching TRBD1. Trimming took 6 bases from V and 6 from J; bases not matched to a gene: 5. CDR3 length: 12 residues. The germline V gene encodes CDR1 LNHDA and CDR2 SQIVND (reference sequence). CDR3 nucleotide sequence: TGTGCCAGTAGCCGACAGGGCTGCGAGCAGTACGTC. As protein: CASSRQGCEQYV.